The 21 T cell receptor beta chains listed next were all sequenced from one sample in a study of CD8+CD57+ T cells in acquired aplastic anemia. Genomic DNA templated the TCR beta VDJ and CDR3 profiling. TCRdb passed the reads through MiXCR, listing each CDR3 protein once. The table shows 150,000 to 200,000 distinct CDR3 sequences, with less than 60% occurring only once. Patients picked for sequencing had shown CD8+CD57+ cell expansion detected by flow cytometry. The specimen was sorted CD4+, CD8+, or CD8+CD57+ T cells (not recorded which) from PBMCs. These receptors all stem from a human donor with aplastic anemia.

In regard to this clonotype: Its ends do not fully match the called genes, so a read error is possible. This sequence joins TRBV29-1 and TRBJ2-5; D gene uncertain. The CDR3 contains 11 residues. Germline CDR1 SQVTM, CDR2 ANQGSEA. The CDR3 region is CSVEIETARNF. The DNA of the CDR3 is TGCAGCGTTGAAATCGAAACTGCCAGGAACTTC.

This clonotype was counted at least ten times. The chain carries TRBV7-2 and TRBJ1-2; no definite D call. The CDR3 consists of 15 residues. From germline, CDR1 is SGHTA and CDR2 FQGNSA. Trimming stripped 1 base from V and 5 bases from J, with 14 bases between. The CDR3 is CASSLGASPGYGYTF. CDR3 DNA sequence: TGTGCCAGCAGCTTAGGAGCAAGCCCCGGGTATGGCTACACCTTC.

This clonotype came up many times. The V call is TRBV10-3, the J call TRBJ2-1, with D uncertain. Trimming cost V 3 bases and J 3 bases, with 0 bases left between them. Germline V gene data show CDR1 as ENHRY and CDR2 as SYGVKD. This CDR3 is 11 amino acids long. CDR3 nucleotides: TGTGCCATCAGTGACTACAATGAGCAGTTCTTC. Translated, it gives CAISDYNEQFF.

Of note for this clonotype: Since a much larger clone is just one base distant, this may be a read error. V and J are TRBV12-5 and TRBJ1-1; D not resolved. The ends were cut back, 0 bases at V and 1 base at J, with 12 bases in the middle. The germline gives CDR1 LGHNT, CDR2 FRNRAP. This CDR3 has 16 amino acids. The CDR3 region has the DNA TGTGCTAGTGGTTTGGTACTAAGCGCCGCGAACACTGAAGCTTTCTTT. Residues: CASGLVLSAANTEAFF.

The CDR3 nucleotides read TGTGCCAGCAGCTCGAGGTGGGAGCAGTACTTC. Encoded protein: CASSSRWEQYF. The V and J genes are TRBV7-9 and TRBJ2-7; D is unresolved. Looked up from germline, CDR1 is SEHNR and CDR2 is FQNEAQ (reference sequence). This CDR3 contains 11 residues. Trimming left V 4 bases short and J 7 bases short, with 8 bases between. Full variable domain (remainder filled in from reference TRBV7-9 and TRBJ2-7): DTGVSQNPRHKITKRGQNVTFRCDPISEHNRLYWYRQTLGQGPEFLTYFQNEAQLEKSRLLSDRFSAERPKGSFSTLEIQRTEQGDSAMYLCASSSRWEQYFGPGTRLTVT.

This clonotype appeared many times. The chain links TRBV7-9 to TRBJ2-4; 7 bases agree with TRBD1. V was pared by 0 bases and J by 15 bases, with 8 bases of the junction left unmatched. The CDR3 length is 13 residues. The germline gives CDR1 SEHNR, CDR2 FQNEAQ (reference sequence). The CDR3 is CASSLAGTAGRYF. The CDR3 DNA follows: TGTGCCAGCAGCTTAGCAGGGACAGCCGGTCGGTACTTC.

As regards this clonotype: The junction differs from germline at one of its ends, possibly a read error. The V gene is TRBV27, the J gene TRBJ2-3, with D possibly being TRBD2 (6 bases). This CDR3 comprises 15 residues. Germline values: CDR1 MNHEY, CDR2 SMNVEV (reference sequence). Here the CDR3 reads CASSLSRGMTDTHYF. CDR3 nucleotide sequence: TGTGCCAGCAGCCTCTCTCGGGGGATGACGGATACGCATTATTTT.

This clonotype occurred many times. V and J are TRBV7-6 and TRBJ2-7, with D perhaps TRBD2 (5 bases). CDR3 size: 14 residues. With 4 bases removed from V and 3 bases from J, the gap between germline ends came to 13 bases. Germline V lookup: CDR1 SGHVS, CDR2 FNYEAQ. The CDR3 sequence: CASSSQLRGYEQYF. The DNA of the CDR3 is TGTGCCAGCAGCTCCCAGTTACGGGGCTACGAGCAGTACTTC.

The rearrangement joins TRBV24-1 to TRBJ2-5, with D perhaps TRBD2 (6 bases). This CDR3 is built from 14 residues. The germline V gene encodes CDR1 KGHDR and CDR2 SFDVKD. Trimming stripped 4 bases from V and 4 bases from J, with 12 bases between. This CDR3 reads CATSEDSGGETQYF. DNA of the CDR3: TGTGCCACCAGTGAGGATAGCGGAGGAGAGACCCAGTACTTC.

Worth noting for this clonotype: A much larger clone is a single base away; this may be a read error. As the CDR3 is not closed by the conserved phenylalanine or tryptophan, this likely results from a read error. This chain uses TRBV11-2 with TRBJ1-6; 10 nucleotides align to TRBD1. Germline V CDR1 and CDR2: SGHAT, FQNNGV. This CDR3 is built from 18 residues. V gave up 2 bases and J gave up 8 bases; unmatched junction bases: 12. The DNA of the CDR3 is TGTGCCAGCAGCTTAAAGGGAAGACAGGGGGCGGCTGATTCACCCCTCCACCTT. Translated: CASSLKGRQGAADSPLHL.

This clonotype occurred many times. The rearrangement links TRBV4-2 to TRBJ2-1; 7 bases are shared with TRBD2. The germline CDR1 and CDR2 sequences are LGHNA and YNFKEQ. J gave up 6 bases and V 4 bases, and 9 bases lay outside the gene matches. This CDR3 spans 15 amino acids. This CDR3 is CASSPRLGEGNEQFF. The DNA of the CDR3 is TGTGCCAGCAGCCCTCGATTAGGGGAGGGCAATGAGCAGTTCTTC.

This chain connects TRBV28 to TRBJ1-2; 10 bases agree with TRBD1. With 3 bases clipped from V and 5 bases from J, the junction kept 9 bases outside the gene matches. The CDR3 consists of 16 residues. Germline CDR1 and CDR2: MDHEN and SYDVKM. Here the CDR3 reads CASSLVADRGPYGYTF. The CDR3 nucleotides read TGTGCCAGCAGTTTGGTGGCTGACAGGGGGCCATATGGCTACACCTTC.

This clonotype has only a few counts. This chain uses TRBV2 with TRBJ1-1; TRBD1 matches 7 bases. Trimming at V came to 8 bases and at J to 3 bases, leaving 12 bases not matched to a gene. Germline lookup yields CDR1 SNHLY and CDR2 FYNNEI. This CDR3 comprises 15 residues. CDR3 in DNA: TGTGCCAGCTCACCAAGCCAGGGGGATTACACTGAAGCTTTCTTT. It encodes CASSPSQGDYTEAFF.

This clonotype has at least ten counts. The CDR3 reads CASRFAISGANVLTF. The CDR3 DNA sequence: TGTGCCAGCAGATTTGCAATCTCTGGGGCCAACGTCCTGACTTTC. J is TRBJ2-6 and V is TRBV5-6, with no clear D. Trimming took off 5 bases at V and 0 bases at J, with 9 bases between the two ends. Per germline, CDR1 SGHDT and CDR2 YYEEEE. There are 15 residues in the CDR3.

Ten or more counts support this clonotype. The CDR3 bases are TGTGCCAGCAGCTTGCGGAGGGAGTCGGTATACACCGGGGAGCTGTTTTTT. Amino acid sequence: CASSLRRESVYTGELFF. V usage is TRBV5-6 and J usage is TRBJ2-2; D possibly corresponds to TRBD2 (6 bases). The V and J ends lost 1 base and 3 bases respectively, with 16 bases between them. Germline loops: CDR1 SGHDT, CDR2 YYEEEE. This CDR3 contains 17 residues.

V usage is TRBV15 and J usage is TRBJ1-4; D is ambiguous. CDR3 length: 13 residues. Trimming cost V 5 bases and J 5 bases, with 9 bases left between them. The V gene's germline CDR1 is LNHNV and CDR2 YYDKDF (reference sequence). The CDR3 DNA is TGTGCCACCAGCGGAAAACTGAATGAAAAACTGTTTTTT. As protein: CATSGKLNEKLFF. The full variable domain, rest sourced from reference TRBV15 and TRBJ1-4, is DAMVIQNPRYQVTQFGKPVTLSCSQTLNHNVMYWYQQKSSQAPKLLFHYYDKDFNNEADTPDNFQSRRPNTSFCFLDIRSPGLGDTAMYLCATSGKLNEKLFFGSGTQLSVL.

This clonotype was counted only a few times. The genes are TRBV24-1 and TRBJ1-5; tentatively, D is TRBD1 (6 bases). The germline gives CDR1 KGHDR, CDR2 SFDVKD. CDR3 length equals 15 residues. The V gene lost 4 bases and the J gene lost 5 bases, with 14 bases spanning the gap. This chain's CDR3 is CATSDPRTADQPQHF. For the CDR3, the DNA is TGTGCCACCAGTGACCCGAGGACAGCGGATCAGCCCCAGCATTTT.

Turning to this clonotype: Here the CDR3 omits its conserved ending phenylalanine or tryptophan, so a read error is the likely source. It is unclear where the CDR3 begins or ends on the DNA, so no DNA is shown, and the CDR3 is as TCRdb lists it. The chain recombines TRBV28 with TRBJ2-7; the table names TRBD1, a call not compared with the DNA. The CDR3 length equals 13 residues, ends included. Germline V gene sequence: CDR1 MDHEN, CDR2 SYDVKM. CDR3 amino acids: CATGRIVGGLGGL.

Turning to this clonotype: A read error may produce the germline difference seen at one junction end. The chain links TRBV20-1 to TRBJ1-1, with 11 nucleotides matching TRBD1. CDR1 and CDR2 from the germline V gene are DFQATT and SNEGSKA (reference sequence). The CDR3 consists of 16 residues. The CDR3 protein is CSAREEGQGAYTEAFF. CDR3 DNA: TGCAGTGCCAGAGAAGAAGGACAGGGGGCGTACACTGAAGCTTTCTTT.

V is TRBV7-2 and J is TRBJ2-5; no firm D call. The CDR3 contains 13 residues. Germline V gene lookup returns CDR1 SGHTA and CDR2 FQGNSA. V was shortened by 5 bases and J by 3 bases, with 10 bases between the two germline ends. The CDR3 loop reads CASSLGLKETQYF. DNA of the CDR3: TGTGCCAGCAGCCTTGGATTGAAAGAGACCCAGTACTTC.

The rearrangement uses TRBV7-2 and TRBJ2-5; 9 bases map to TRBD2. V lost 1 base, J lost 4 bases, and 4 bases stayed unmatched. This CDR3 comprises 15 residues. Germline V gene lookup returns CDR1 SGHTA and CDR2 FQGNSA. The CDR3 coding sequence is TGTGCCAGCAGCTTAGTTAGCGGGAGTCTAGAGACCCAGTACTTC. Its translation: CASSLVSGSLETQYF.